A single T cell receptor (beta chain) is shown here with its context. This sample was included in a study of technical replicates of blood from a handful of donors. Profiling relied on immunoSEQ multiplex PCR, and the TCRdb table lists in-frame clones only, not all of them. Found here are about 100,000 clones, around 96% of them singletons; the top ten hold about 0.19%. CDR3 length: 15 residues. Germline V CDR1 and CDR2: SEHNR, FQNEAQ (reference sequence). V lost 1 base, J lost 13 bases, and 10 bases stayed unmatched. Material: T cells isolated from PBMCs. This chain connects TRBV7-9 to TRBJ2-6; 7 positions agree with TRBD1. This sequence originates from a human donor in good health. For the CDR3, the DNA is TGTGCCAGCAGCTTAGAGGCAGGGGGTAATATAGTCCTGACTTTC. It encodes CASSLEAGGNIVLTF.